This record covers a single T cell receptor (beta chain). Its antigen is as yet unknown. The source of the sample is a study of cytomegalovirus exposure and HLA in healthy donors. General study results and limits: Accurate predictions that matched the HLA-A and HLA-B alleles of most subjects were reportedly made from TCR beta sequences.

PCR involved 60 Vbeta and 13 Jbeta primers. The table came from immunoSEQ multiplex PCR; TCRdb's copy has only in-frame clones and leaves some out. Among 200,000 to 300,000 clones listed, 84% were seen once. This CDR3 has 14 residues. Trimming removed 1 base at V and 1 base at J, with 7 bases between. Germline V CDR1 and CDR2: SEHNR, FQNEAQ (reference sequence). The sequenced sample consisted of PBMCs. This clonotype was obtained from a middle-aged woman in good health and CMV-seropositive. The V and J genes are TRBV7-9 and TRBJ1-1, with D uncertain. CDR3 bases: TGTGCCAGCAGCTTAGAGAGGCCGAACACTGAAGCTTTCTTT. This translates into CASSLERPNTEAFF.